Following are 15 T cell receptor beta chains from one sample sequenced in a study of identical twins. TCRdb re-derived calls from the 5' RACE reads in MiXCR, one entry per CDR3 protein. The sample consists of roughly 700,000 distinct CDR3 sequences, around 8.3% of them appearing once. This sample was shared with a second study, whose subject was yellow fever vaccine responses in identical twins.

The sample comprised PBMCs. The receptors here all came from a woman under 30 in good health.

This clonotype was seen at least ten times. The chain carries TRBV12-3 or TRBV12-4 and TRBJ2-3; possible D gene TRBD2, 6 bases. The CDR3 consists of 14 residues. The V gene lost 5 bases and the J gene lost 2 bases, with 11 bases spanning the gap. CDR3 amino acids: CASSGDSLTDTQYF. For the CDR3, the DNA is TGTGCCAGCAGTGGGGACTCGCTCACAGATACGCAGTATTTT.

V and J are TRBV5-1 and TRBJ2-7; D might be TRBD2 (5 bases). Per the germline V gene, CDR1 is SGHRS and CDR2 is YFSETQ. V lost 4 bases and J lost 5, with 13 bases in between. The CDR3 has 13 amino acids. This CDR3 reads CASSPRTANEQYF. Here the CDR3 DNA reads TGCGCCAGCAGCCCCCGGACTGCCAACGAGCAGTACTTC.

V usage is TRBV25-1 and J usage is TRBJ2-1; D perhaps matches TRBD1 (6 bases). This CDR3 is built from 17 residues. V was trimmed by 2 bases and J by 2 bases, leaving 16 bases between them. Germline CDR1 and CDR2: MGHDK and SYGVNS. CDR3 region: CASSERTDPKAYNEQFF. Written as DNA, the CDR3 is TGTGCCAGCAGTGAACGGACAGATCCTAAAGCCTACAATGAGCAGTTCTTC.

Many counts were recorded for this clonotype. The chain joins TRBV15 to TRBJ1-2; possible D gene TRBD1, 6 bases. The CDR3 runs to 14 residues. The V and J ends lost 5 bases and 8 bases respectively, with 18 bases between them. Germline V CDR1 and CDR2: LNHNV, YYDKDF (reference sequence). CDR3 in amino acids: CATSVTSGAEGYTF. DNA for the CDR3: TGTGCCACCAGCGTGACGTCAGGGGCCGAGGGCTACACCTTC.

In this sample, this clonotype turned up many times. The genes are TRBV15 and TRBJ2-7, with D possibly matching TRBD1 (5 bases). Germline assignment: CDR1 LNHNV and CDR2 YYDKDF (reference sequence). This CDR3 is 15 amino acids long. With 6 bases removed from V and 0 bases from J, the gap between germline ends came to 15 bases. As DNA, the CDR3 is TGTGCCACCAGGAAGGACAACTCCCTCTCCTACGAGCAGTACTTC. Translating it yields CATRKDNSLSYEQYF.

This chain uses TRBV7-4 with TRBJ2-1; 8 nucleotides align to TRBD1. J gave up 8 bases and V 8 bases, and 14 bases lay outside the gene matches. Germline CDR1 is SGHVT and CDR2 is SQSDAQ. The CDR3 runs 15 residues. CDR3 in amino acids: CASYEAQGASDEQFF. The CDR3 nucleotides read TGTGCCAGCTACGAAGCGCAGGGGGCGAGTGATGAGCAGTTCTTC. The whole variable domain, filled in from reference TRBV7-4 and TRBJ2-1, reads GAGVSQSPRYKVAKRGRDVALRCDSISGHVTLYWYRQTLGQGSEVLTYSQSDAQRDKSGRPSGRFSAERPERSVSTLKIQRTEQGDSAVYLCASYEAQGASDEQFFGPGTRLTVL.

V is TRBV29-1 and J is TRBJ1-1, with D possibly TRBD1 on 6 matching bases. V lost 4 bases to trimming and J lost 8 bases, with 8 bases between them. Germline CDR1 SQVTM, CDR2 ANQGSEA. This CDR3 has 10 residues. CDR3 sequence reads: CSVGGGEAFF. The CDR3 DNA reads TGCAGCGTTGGGGGGGGCGAAGCTTTCTTT.

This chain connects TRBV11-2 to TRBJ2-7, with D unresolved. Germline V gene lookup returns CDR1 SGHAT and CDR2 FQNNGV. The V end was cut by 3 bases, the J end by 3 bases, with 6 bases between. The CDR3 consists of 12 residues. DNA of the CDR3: TGTGCCAGCAGCTTCTCCTTCTACGAGCAGTACTTC. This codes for CASSFSFYEQYF.

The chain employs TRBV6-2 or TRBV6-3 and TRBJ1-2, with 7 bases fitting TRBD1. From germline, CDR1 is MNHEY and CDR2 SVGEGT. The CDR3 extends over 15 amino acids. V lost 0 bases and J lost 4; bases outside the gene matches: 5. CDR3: CASSYSSGGIYGYTF. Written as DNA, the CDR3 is TGTGCCAGCAGTTACTCTTCAGGGGGGATCTATGGCTACACCTTC.

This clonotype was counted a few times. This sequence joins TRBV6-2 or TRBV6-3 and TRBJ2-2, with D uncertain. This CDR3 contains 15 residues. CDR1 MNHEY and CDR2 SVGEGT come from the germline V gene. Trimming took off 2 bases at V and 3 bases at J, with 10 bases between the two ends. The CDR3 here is CASSYDWGYTGELFF. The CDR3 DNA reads TGTGCCAGCAGTTACGACTGGGGTTACACCGGGGAGCTGTTTTTT.

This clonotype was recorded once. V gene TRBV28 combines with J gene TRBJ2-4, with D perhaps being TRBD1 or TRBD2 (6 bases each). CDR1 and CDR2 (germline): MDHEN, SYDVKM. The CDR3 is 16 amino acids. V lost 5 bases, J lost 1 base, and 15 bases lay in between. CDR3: CASSRRQAGAKNIQYF. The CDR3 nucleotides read TGTGCCAGCAGTCGACGACAGGCGGGGGCCAAAAACATTCAGTACTTC.

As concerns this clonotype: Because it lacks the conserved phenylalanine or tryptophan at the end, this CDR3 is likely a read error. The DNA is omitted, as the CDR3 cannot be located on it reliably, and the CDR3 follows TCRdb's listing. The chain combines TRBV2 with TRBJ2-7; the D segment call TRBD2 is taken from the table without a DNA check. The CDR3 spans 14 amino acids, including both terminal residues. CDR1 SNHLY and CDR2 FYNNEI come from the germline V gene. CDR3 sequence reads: CASSEPRGGPSLRL.

The CDR3 sequence is CASSLVPGRATGANVLTF. The DNA of the CDR3 is TGTGCCAGCAGCTTAGTCCCAGGGAGGGCCACTGGGGCCAACGTCCTGACTTTC. This chain connects TRBV11-2 to TRBJ2-6; 7 bases match TRBD2. V lost 1 base, J lost 2 bases, and 8 bases stayed unmatched. The CDR3 loop spans 18 amino acids. Germline-derived CDR1 and CDR2 are SGHAT and FQNNGV.

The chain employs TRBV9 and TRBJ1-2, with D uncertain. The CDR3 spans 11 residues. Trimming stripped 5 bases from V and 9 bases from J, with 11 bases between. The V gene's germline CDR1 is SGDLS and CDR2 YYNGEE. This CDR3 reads CASRAGVSYTF. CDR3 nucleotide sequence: TGTGCCAGCAGAGCAGGAGTTAGCTACACCTTC.

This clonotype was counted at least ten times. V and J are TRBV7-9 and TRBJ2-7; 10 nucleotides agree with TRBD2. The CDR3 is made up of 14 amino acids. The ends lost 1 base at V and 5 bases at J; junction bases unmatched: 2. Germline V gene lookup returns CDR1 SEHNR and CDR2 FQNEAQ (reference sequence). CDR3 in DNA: TGTGCCAGCAGCTTAGAGGGGACTAGCGACGAGCAGTACTTC. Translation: CASSLEGTSDEQYF. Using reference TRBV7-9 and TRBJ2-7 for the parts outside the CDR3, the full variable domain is DTGVSQNPRHKITKRGQNVTFRCDPISEHNRLYWYRQTLGQGPEFLTYFQNEAQLEKSRLLSDRFSAERPKGSFSTLEIQRTEQGDSAMYLCASSLEGTSDEQYFGPGTRLTVT.